The next 32 T cell receptor beta chains were all read from a single sample in a study of blood T cell repertoires in COVID-19. TCRdb keeps only in-frame clones here, not all; method: immunoSEQ multiplex PCR. The sample includes under 200,000 clones, about 87% of them seen just once. Source material: peripheral blood. The receptors here all came from a woman aged 70-85 years with COVID-19, enrolled during active disease.

The chain joins TRBV6-1 to TRBJ2-3, with TRBD2 as a possible D gene (5 bases). V gave up 2 bases and J gave up 4 bases, with 10 bases separating them. This CDR3 is 14 amino acids long. The germline gives CDR1 MNHNS, CDR2 SASEGT. CDR3 nucleotides: TGTGCCAGCAGTGAACTAGCTTTGGCAGATACGCAGTATTTT. Residues: CASSELALADTQYF.

The V and J genes are TRBV7-2 and TRBJ2-7; 12 bases are a match to TRBD2. The trim removed 0 bases at V and 6 bases at J, leaving 3 bases unmatched. Germline V gene lookup returns CDR1 SGHTA and CDR2 FQGNSA. The length of the CDR3 is 15 residues. Here the CDR3 DNA reads TGTGCCAGCAGCTTAGCTCCTAGCGGGGGGGGCGAGCAGTACTTC. It is translated as CASSLAPSGGGEQYF.

The rearrangement uses TRBV3-1 (or the pseudogene TRBV3-2) and TRBJ1-2, with a tentative D call TRBD1 (6 bases). Per germline, CDR1 LGHDT and CDR2 YNNKEL (reference sequence). The CDR3 covers 16 residues. Between the trimmed V and J ends, which lost 3 bases and 6 bases, there was a span of 20 bases. Here the CDR3 reads CASSQAADTGFHGYTF. In nucleotides, the CDR3 is TGTGCCAGCAGCCAGGCCGCCGATACAGGGTTCCATGGCTACACCTTC.

The chain is built from TRBV12-3 or TRBV12-4 and TRBJ1-1; D is undetermined. V shed 8 bases and J shed 4 bases, with 14 bases lying between them. The CDR3 extends over 13 amino acids. The CDR3 region is CASGRGGTTEAFF. In DNA, the CDR3 is TGTGCCAGCGGGCGGGGAGGTACCACTGAAGCTTTCTTT.

This clone was counted a single time. J is TRBJ2-5 and V is TRBV6-5, with 7 bases lining up with TRBD2. This CDR3 is 16 amino acids long. Germline V gene sequence: CDR1 MNHEY, CDR2 SVGAGI. J was trimmed by 2 bases and V by 2 bases; bases with no gene match: 8. This chain's CDR3 is CASSYTLGGGQETQYF. The CDR3 region has the DNA TGTGCCAGCAGTTACACGCTTGGGGGGGGGCAAGAGACCCAGTACTTC.

The chain has TRBV28 and TRBJ1-6; no definite D call. The germline V and J ends were trimmed by 11 bases and 0 bases, with 11 bases remaining between them. CDR1 and CDR2 (germline): MDHEN, SYDVKM. CDR3 length: 14 amino acids. CDR3 sequence (DNA): TGTGCCTGCGGGGAGAGCTCCTATAATTCACCCCTCCACTTT. Translation gives CACGESSYNSPLHF.

The V call is TRBV5-4, the J call TRBJ2-5; TRBD2 matches 8 bases. The CDR3 spans 14 residues. In germline, CDR1 is SGHNT, CDR2 YYREEE (reference sequence). J gave up 5 bases and V 0 bases, and 3 bases lay outside the gene matches. The CDR3 DNA follows: TGTGCCAGCAGCTTGGTTAGCGGGGAGGAGACCCAGTACTTC. It is translated as CASSLVSGEETQYF.

The CDR3 protein is CASSLEAWTEAFF. The CDR3 DNA sequence: TGTGCCAGCAGTCTGGAGGCGTGGACTGAAGCTTTCTTT. The chain combines TRBV5-5 with TRBJ1-1; no clear D. The CDR3 has 13 amino acids. The V and J ends lost 5 bases and 5 bases respectively, with 13 bases between them. CDR1 and CDR2 from the germline V gene are SGHKS and YYEKEE (reference sequence).

The genes are TRBV28 and TRBJ1-6; D is undetermined. This CDR3 spans 15 amino acids. Per the germline V gene, CDR1 is MDHEN and CDR2 is SYDVKM. The V and J ends lost 4 bases and 4 bases respectively, with 11 bases between them. The CDR3 nucleotides read TGTGCCAGCAGTTCCCGGACTGGGTATAATTCACCCCTCCACTTT. It is translated as CASSSRTGYNSPLHF.

This clone was seen just once. J is TRBJ1-3 and V is TRBV7-2, with 9 bases matching TRBD1. CDR1 SGHTA and CDR2 FQGNSA come from the germline V gene. CDR3 length: 16 residues. V was pared by 1 base and J by 4 bases, with 5 bases of the junction left unmatched. The CDR3 sequence: CASSLVGQGAGNTIYF. The DNA of the CDR3 is TGTGCCAGCAGCTTAGTGGGACAGGGTGCCGGAAACACCATATATTTT.

The rearrangement uses TRBV18 and TRBJ2-7; D is undetermined. The CDR3 runs to 14 residues. The germline V gene encodes CDR1 KGHSH and CDR2 LQKENI. The ends were cut back, 3 bases at V and 2 bases at J, with 11 bases in the middle. In DNA form, the CDR3 reads TGTGCCAGCTCACCCCGTGGGCCCACCTACGAGCAGTACTTC. Encoded protein: CASSPRGPTYEQYF.

The genes are TRBV11-2 and TRBJ2-2; possible D gene TRBD2, 5 bases. CDR3 length: 15 amino acids. CDR1 is SGHAT and CDR2 is FQNNGV in the germline V gene. The V end lost 4 bases, the J end lost 5 bases, and 14 bases lay between the germline ends. The CDR3 coding sequence is TGTGCCAGCAGCTACAGACTACCTGGGACCGGGGAGCTGTTTTTT. This gives the protein CASSYRLPGTGELFF.

This clone was seen a handful of times. This chain connects TRBV9 to TRBJ2-1; D remains ambiguous. This CDR3 comprises 13 residues. V shed 0 bases and J shed 10 bases, with 11 bases lying between them. Germline values: CDR1 SGDLS, CDR2 YYNGEE. The CDR3, as DNA: TGTGCCAGCAGCGTAGTAAATAGAGTCGAGCAGTTCTTC. Protein: CASSVVNRVEQFF.

CDR3 amino acids: CASSLPDIGAGTEAFF. CDR3 in DNA: TGTGCCAGCAGTTTGCCCGACATTGGGGCCGGGACTGAAGCTTTCTTT. This rearrangement joins TRBV28 to TRBJ1-1, with D maybe TRBD1 (5 bases). V was clipped by 3 bases and J by 5 bases, with 19 bases between them. The CDR3 extends over 16 amino acids. CDR1 and CDR2 from the germline V gene are MDHEN and SYDVKM.

This clone appeared a few times. The gene calls are TRBV19 and TRBJ1-6, with TRBD1 matching 7 bases. Trimming cost V 4 bases and J 10 bases; bases outside gene matches: 10. CDR1 LNHDA and CDR2 SQIVND come from the germline V gene (reference sequence). This CDR3 is built from 15 residues. The CDR3 DNA reads as TGTGCCAGTAGTAGCGCCGGAGGGGGCGAATCACCCCTCCACTTT. This sequence encodes CASSSAGGGESPLHF.

The J gene is TRBJ2-3, the V gene TRBV5-1; D perhaps matches TRBD2 (7 bases). Per germline, CDR1 SGHRS and CDR2 YFSETQ. The CDR3 is 15 residues long. The V end lost 3 bases, the J end lost 1 base, and 12 bases lay between the germline ends. CDR3 nucleotides: TGCGCCAGCAGCTCCACCGGGGGGCGCACAGATACGCAGTATTTT. Translating gives CASSSTGGRTDTQYF.

CDR3 amino acids: CASSSGQGAYEQYF. The CDR3 DNA is TGTGCCAGCAGCTCCGGACAGGGGGCCTACGAGCAGTACTTC. This chain uses TRBV5-5 with TRBJ2-7, with 10 nucleotides matching TRBD1. The CDR3 contains 14 residues. The ends lost 3 bases at V and 2 bases at J; junction bases unmatched: 2. Germline assignment: CDR1 SGHKS and CDR2 YYEKEE (reference sequence).

This chain uses TRBV24-1 with TRBJ1-5; TRBD1 matches 8 bases. The germline CDR1 and CDR2 sequences are KGHDR and SFDVKD. V lost 4 bases to trimming and J lost 6 bases; unmatched junction nucleotides: 13. This CDR3 has 17 amino acids. The CDR3 nucleotides are TGTGCCACCAGTGACCCAACCCAAGACAGGGGCGGTCAGCCCCAGCATTTT. Its protein is CATSDPTQDRGGQPQHF.

The V and J genes are TRBV11-2 and TRBJ2-5; D might be TRBD2 (5 bases). The CDR3 length is 14 residues. The germline CDR1 and CDR2 sequences are SGHAT and FQNNGV. V gave up 1 base and J gave up 0 bases, with 6 bases separating them. CDR3 DNA sequence: TGTGCCAGCAGCTTAGCCGGGGACCAAGAGACCCAGTACTTC. Protein sequence: CASSLAGDQETQYF.

This clone came up a few times. V and J are TRBV6-5 and TRBJ1-5; unclear D gene. This CDR3 region has 13 residues. V was cut by 2 bases and J by 5 bases, with 7 bases left in between. Germline CDR1 is MNHEY and CDR2 is SVGAGI. As DNA, the CDR3 is TGTGCCAGCAGTTACCGTCTCGATCAGCCCCAGCATTTT. This sequence encodes CASSYRLDQPQHF.

The rearrangement links TRBV7-7 to TRBJ1-6; tentatively, D is TRBD1 (6 bases). CDR1 and CDR2 from the germline V gene are SSHAT and FNYEAQ (reference sequence). V lost 5 bases, J lost 10 bases, and 12 bases lay in between. The length of the CDR3 is 13 residues. The CDR3 DNA is TGTGCCAGCAGCGAGGACAGAAGATCACCCCTCCACTTT. Its protein is CASSEDRRSPLHF.

This chain links TRBV3-1 (or the pseudogene TRBV3-2) with TRBJ2-3, with D tentatively TRBD1 (6 bases). The CDR3 runs to 15 residues. In germline, CDR1 is LGHDT, CDR2 YNNKEL (reference sequence). The V gene lost 3 bases and the J gene lost 1 base, with 11 bases spanning the gap. DNA for the CDR3: TGTGCCAGCAGCCAGGGGACACTAGGCACAGATACGCAGTATTTT. It specifies CASSQGTLGTDTQYF.

V and J are TRBV10-2 and TRBJ2-3, with 9 bases lining up with TRBD2. The CDR3 sequence is 15 residues long. Germline V CDR1 and CDR2: WSHSY, SAAADI. V lost 2 bases to trimming and J lost 5 bases; unmatched junction nucleotides: 5. CDR3 in amino acids: CASSEGLASGDTQYF. The CDR3, as DNA: TGCGCCAGCAGTGAGGGACTAGCGTCGGGAGATACGCAGTATTTT.

This clone was counted between two and nine times. The rearrangement uses TRBV14 and TRBJ1-4; the D is unclear. The CDR3 runs 13 residues. Germline lookup yields CDR1 SGHDN and CDR2 FVKESK. V shed 4 bases and J shed 7 bases, with 10 bases lying between them. In nucleotides, the CDR3 is TGTGCCAGCAGCCTAAACTACGGTGAAAAACTGTTTTTT. This codes for CASSLNYGEKLFF.

The chain employs TRBV24-1 and TRBJ1-4; no clear D gene. V gave up 3 bases and J gave up 5 bases, with 9 bases separating them. Germline CDR1 is KGHDR and CDR2 is SFDVKD. This CDR3 contains 14 residues. This chain's CDR3 is CATSDSSGNEKLFF. As DNA, the CDR3 is TGTGCCACCAGTGATAGTTCCGGGAATGAAAAACTGTTTTTT.

The rearrangement links TRBV7-8 to TRBJ1-1; D is uncertain. Germline assignment: CDR1 SGHVS and CDR2 FQNEAQ. The CDR3 extends over 12 amino acids. Deletions cut 1 base from V and 7 bases from J, with 7 bases between. CDR3: CASSLVAVEAFF. Written as DNA, the CDR3 is TGTGCCAGCAGCTTAGTGGCAGTTGAAGCTTTCTTT.

The chain couples TRBV19 to TRBJ1-2; D unresolved. This CDR3 comprises 15 residues. With 4 bases removed from V and 7 bases from J, the gap between germline ends came to 19 bases. The germline V gene has CDR1 LNHDA and CDR2 SQIVND (reference sequence). CDR3 region: CASSTHSALKGGYTF. In DNA form, the CDR3 reads TGTGCCAGTAGTACCCACAGTGCGCTGAAAGGTGGCTACACCTTC.

In this sample, this clone turned up a few times. The V call is TRBV7-2, the J call TRBJ1-2; no clear D gene. Trimming shortened V by 5 bases and J by 0 bases, and 16 bases separated the two germline ends. Germline values: CDR1 SGHTA, CDR2 FQGNSA. The length of the CDR3 is 16 residues. CDR3 sequence (DNA): TGTGCCAGCAGCCCGGGTGGATGGCGCTCTAACTATGGCTACACCTTC. Protein product: CASSPGGWRSNYGYTF.

This chain uses TRBV5-5 with TRBJ2-7; tentatively, D is TRBD2 (5 bases). The germline gives CDR1 SGHKS, CDR2 YYEKEE (reference sequence). The length of the CDR3 is 14 residues. With 2 bases removed from V and 4 bases from J, the gap between germline ends came to 13 bases. CDR3 in amino acids: CASSLRGNAYEQYF. CDR3 coding DNA: TGTGCCAGCAGCTTACGAGGGAACGCTTACGAGCAGTACTTC. Full variable domain (missing parts from reference TRBV5-5 and TRBJ2-7): DAGVTQSPTHLIKTRGQQVTLRCSPISGHKSVSWYQQVLGQGPQFIFQYYEKEERGRGNFPDRFSARQFPNYSSELNVNALLLGDSALYLCASSLRGNAYEQYFGPGTRLTVT.

The chain has TRBV9 and TRBJ1-1; 10 nucleotides line up with TRBD1. Germline values: CDR1 SGDLS, CDR2 YYNGEE. This CDR3 has 14 amino acids. The J segment lost 7 bases and the V segment lost 0 bases, leaving 3 bases of the junction unmatched. The CDR3 loop reads CASSVGDRGGEAFF. As DNA, the CDR3 is TGTGCCAGCAGCGTAGGGGACAGGGGCGGTGAAGCTTTCTTT.

The chain couples TRBV28 to TRBJ1-6; 8 bases fit TRBD1. The CDR3 runs to 14 residues. From germline, CDR1 is MDHEN and CDR2 SYDVKM. V lost 9 bases to trimming and J lost 9 bases; unmatched junction nucleotides: 10. The CDR3 bases are TGTGCCAGTGAGGGACAGGCCCTAGGTTCACCCCTCCACTTT. The encoded protein is CASEGQALGSPLHF.

This chain joins TRBV5-1 and TRBJ1-2, with a tentative D call TRBD1 (5 bases). V lost 1 base, J lost 8 bases, and 12 bases lay in between. Germline V lookup: CDR1 SGHRS, CDR2 YFSETQ. CDR3 length: 13 residues. CDR3 bases: TGCGCCAGCAGCTTGTCTCAGGGAAGGGGCTACACCTTC. Protein sequence: CASSLSQGRGYTF.